This entry lists 8 T cell receptor beta chains sequenced from one sample in a study of cytomegalovirus exposure and HLA in healthy donors. Primers for the PCR totalled 60 Vbeta and 13 Jbeta. Using immunoSEQ multiplex PCR, the repertoire was profiled, and TCRdb retains in-frame clones only, with some absent. The profile shows roughly 200,000 clones, over 80% of them singletons. What was sequenced was PBMCs. Source of these receptors: a man aged 50 to 60 in good health and CMV-seronegative.

The rearrangement joins TRBV18 to TRBJ1-6, with D perhaps matching TRBD1 (5 bases). This CDR3 spans 13 amino acids. Trimming removed 4 bases at V and 8 bases at J, with 9 bases between. CDR1 is KGHSH, CDR2 LQKENI, per germline. CDR3 in amino acids: CASSQSGYSPLHF. The CDR3 DNA reads as TGTGCCAGCTCACAATCAGGGTATTCACCCCTCCACTTT.

The chain has TRBV7-2 and TRBJ1-4; 10 bases map to TRBD1. Germline V gene data show CDR1 as SGHTA and CDR2 as FQGNSA. The CDR3 sequence is 14 residues long. V shed 6 bases, J shed 7 bases, and the junction held 5 bases outside the gene matches. CDR3 sequence reads: CASSRQGAGEKLFF. CDR3 coding DNA: TGTGCCAGCAGTCGACAGGGGGCCGGTGAAAAACTGTTTTTT.

The chain is built from TRBV7-2 and TRBJ1-2, with 7 bases matching TRBD1. Looked up from germline, CDR1 is SGHTA and CDR2 is FQGNSA. The CDR3 is made up of 17 amino acids. V shed 6 bases, J shed 0 bases, and the junction held 13 bases outside the gene matches. The CDR3 region is CASRQWTPGTANYGYTF. The CDR3 nucleotides read TGTGCCAGCAGGCAATGGACGCCTGGGACAGCTAACTATGGCTACACCTTC.

This clone turned up a few times. The chain uses TRBV7-8 and TRBJ1-1; 10 bases are a match to TRBD1. Germline V gives CDR1 SGHVS, CDR2 FQNEAQ. Trimming removed 3 bases from V and 0 bases from J; junction bases left unmatched: 4. This CDR3 spans 16 amino acids. CDR3 sequence (DNA): TGTGCCAGCAGCTTCCGGGACAGGGGACTGAACACTGAAGCTTTCTTT. This encodes CASSFRDRGLNTEAFF.

This clone has only one observation. At one of its ends the junction is not consistent with the germline gene, which may arise from a read error. The chain couples TRBV7-9 to TRBJ1-2; the D gene is possibly TRBD1 (5 bases). The CDR3 totals 14 residues. The V gene's germline CDR1 is SEHNR and CDR2 FQNEAQ (reference sequence). CDR3 bases: TGTTCCAGCAGCTTAAAGTGGGGCAACTATGGCTACACCTTC. This codes for CSSSLKWGNYGYTF.

The chain joins TRBV5-1 to TRBJ2-1; D ambiguous. The CDR3 sequence is 15 residues long. Germline assignment: CDR1 SGHRS and CDR2 YFSETQ. With 4 bases removed from V and 0 bases from J, the gap between germline ends came to 11 bases. The CDR3 DNA follows: TGCGCCAGCAGCCGTGTTCCTCGCTCCTACAATGAGCAGTTCTTC. Translated: CASSRVPRSYNEQFF.

This clone came up a few times. The chain uses TRBV30 and TRBJ2-1; possibly TRBD1 for D (6 bases). Germline CDR1 and CDR2: GTSNPN and SVGIG (reference sequence). CDR3 size: 12 residues. Trimming cost V 2 bases and J 12 bases, with 14 bases left between them. CDR3 DNA sequence: TGTGCCTGGAGTAAACAGGGAGACGGGCAGTTCTTC. Translation gives CAWSKQGDGQFF.

The rearrangement uses TRBV7-2 and TRBJ2-5; D perhaps matches TRBD2 (7 bases). Germline V gene data show CDR1 as SGHTA and CDR2 as FQGNSA. This CDR3 comprises 15 residues. The germline V and J ends were trimmed by 2 bases and 7 bases, with 17 bases remaining between them. DNA of the CDR3: TGTGCCAGCAGCTTAAATTCCGGGGGGCGGGGGACCCAGTACTTC. This encodes CASSLNSGGRGTQYF.